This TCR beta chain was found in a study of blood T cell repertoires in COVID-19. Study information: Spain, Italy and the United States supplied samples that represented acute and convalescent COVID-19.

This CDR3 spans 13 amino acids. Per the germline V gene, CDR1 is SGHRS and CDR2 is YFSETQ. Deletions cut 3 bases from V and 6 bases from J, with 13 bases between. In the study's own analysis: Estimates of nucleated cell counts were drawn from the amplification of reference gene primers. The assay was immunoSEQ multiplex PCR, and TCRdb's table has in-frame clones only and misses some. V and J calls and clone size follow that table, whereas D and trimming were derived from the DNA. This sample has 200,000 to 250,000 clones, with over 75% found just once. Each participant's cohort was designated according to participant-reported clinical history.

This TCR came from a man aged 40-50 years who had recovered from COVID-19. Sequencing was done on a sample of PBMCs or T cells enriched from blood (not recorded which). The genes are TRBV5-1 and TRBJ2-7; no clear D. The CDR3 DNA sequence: TGCGCCAGCAGCTGGGCGCAAACCGGCGAGCAGTACTTC. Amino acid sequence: CASSWAQTGEQYF.